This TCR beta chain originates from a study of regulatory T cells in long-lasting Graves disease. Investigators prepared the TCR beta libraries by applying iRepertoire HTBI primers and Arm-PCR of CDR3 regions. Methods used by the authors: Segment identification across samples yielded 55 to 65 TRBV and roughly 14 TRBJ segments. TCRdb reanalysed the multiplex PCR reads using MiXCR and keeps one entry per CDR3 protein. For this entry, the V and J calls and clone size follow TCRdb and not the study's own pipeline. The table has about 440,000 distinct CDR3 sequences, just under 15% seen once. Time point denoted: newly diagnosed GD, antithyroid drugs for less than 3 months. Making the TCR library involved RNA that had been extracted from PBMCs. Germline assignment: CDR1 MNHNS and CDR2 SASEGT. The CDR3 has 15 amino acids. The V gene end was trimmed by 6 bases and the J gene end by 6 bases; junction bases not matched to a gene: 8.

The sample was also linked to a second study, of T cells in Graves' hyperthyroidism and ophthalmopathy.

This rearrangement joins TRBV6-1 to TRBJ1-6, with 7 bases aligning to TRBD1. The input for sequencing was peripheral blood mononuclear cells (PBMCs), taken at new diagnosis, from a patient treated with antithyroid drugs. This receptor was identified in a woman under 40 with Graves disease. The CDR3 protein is CASSLSDRVNSPLHF. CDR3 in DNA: TGTGCCAGCAGCCTTTCCGACAGGGTTAATTCACCCCTCCACTTT.